Listed below are T cell receptor beta chains from one sample, sequenced in a study of regulatory dendritic cells for organ transplantation. Some clones are missing from TCRdb's copy, which holds only in-frame ones; the method was immunoSEQ multiplex PCR. The sample contains fewer than 25,000 clones, around two thirds of which appear only once. The sequenced sample was memory CD4+ T cells from blood. These TCRs come from a human donor in good health. CDR3s include the opening cysteine and the closing phenylalanine or tryptophan. The order of the fields is V gene, J gene, CDR3 protein.

v_call: TRBV27
j_call: TRBJ2-1
cdr3_aa: CASRPGGNEQFF

v_call: TRBV19
j_call: TRBJ2-3
cdr3_aa: CATLGEGWNTDTQYF

v_call: TRBV5-8
j_call: TRBJ2-3
cdr3_aa: CASSMLTSGFTDTQYF

v_call: TRBV7-2
j_call: TRBJ2-1
cdr3_aa: CASTSSKSYNEQFF

v_call: TRBV7-2
j_call: TRBJ2-2
cdr3_aa: CASSLPGGGGELFF

v_call: TRBV6-5
j_call: TRBJ1-2
cdr3_aa: CASSYKDRDGYTF

v_call: TRBV2
j_call: TRBJ1-1
cdr3_aa: CASSERQGTEAFF

v_call: TRBV9
j_call: TRBJ1-1
cdr3_aa: CASSLDRDTEAFF

v_call: TRBV19
j_call: TRBJ1-3
cdr3_aa: CASSPGTGPGNTIYF

v_call: TRBV6-1
j_call: TRBJ1-1
cdr3_aa: CASSEVGVAEAFF

v_call: TRBV18
j_call: TRBJ1-4
cdr3_aa: CASSPTGQVGLGVLFF

v_call: TRBV6-1
j_call: TRBJ2-5
cdr3_aa: CASRYRGRGETQYF

v_call: TRBV10-3
j_call: TRBJ2-1
cdr3_aa: CAISDSSGGAVNEQFF

v_call: TRBV11-2
j_call: TRBJ1-3
cdr3_aa: CASSGTGGVVGNTIYF

v_call: TRBV13
j_call: TRBJ1-3
cdr3_aa: CASSPGGNSGNTIYF

v_call: TRBV18
j_call: TRBJ1-1
cdr3_aa: CASSPGGFRNTEAFF

v_call: TRBV6-5
j_call: TRBJ2-7
cdr3_aa: CASRMRSGDWEQYF

v_call: TRBV4-3
j_call: TRBJ2-1
cdr3_aa: CASSQDDSRGQFF

v_call: TRBV7-9
j_call: TRBJ2-7
cdr3_aa: CASSTGMGEQYF

v_call: TRBV27
j_call: TRBJ1-4
cdr3_aa: CASSYRRGQGNEKLFF

v_call: TRBV5-1
j_call: TRBJ1-2
cdr3_aa: CASSPGDYGYTF

v_call: TRBV7-8
j_call: TRBJ2-7
cdr3_aa: CASSLVGQGMYEQYF

v_call: TRBV2
j_call: TRBJ1-4
cdr3_aa: CASSRDRDSPWFF

v_call: TRBV6-5
j_call: TRBJ2-2
cdr3_aa: CASSYTSGELFF

v_call: TRBV6-6
j_call: TRBJ1-5
cdr3_aa: CASSYESYQPQHF

v_call: TRBV18
j_call: TRBJ2-3
cdr3_aa: CASSPGQGGPDTQYF

v_call: TRBV7-9
j_call: TRBJ1-1
cdr3_aa: CASSPEGQGAYEAFF

v_call: TRBV5-6
j_call: TRBJ2-1
cdr3_aa: CASSLLAGTGSYNEQFF

v_call: TRBV5-1
j_call: TRBJ1-2
cdr3_aa: CASSEQGARGYTF

v_call: TRBV10-3
j_call: TRBJ2-7
cdr3_aa: CAITGQSSYEQYF

v_call: TRBV6-6
j_call: TRBJ2-2
cdr3_aa: CASSDSGSGTGELFF

v_call: TRBV18
j_call: TRBJ1-5
cdr3_aa: CASSSGTGASNQPQHF

v_call: TRBV27
j_call: TRBJ2-2
cdr3_aa: CASSQSRFFGTDNTGELFF

v_call: TRBV11-2
j_call: TRBJ2-3
cdr3_aa: CASSLMVQVQSTDTQYF

v_call: TRBV4-1
j_call: TRBJ1-6
cdr3_aa: CASSRNQGDDSPLHF

v_call: TRBV2
j_call: TRBJ2-5
cdr3_aa: CASSERPLGTQYF

v_call: TRBV6-1
j_call: TRBJ2-2
cdr3_aa: CASSEGTGDTGELFF

v_call: TRBV7-2
j_call: TRBJ1-6
cdr3_aa: CASSLAGGGNSPLHF

v_call: TRBV15
j_call: TRBJ1-5
cdr3_aa: CATSRGAGNQPQHF

v_call: TRBV7-2
j_call: TRBJ2-7
cdr3_aa: CASSPGLAGGEQYF

v_call: TRBV11-2
j_call: TRBJ2-2
cdr3_aa: CASSLAGAQVGELFF

v_call: TRBV4-1
j_call: TRBJ2-2
cdr3_aa: CASSQDRVTGGSGELFF

v_call: TRBV12-5
j_call: TRBJ2-3
cdr3_aa: CASGLDPNTQYF

v_call: TRBV7-2
j_call: TRBJ2-7
cdr3_aa: CASSFGLSGGGPEQYF

v_call: TRBV7-2
j_call: TRBJ1-1
cdr3_aa: CASSLIGGGTEAFF

v_call: TRBV5-1
j_call: TRBJ2-3
cdr3_aa: CASSLESGSTDTQYF

v_call: TRBV29-1
j_call: TRBJ2-3
cdr3_aa: CSVEAGQLTDTQYF

v_call: TRBV19
j_call: TRBJ2-2
cdr3_aa: CASSSETSGRRNTGELFF

v_call: TRBV9
j_call: TRBJ2-3
cdr3_aa: CASSVAVTGGTDTQYF

v_call: TRBV18
j_call: TRBJ2-1
cdr3_aa: CASSPVVGGNEQFF

v_call: TRBV4-2
j_call: TRBJ2-5
cdr3_aa: CASSHGLGFQETQYF

v_call: TRBV7-9
j_call: TRBJ2-7
cdr3_aa: CASSPGQGGREQYF

v_call: TRBV7-2
j_call: TRBJ1-2
cdr3_aa: CASSLYPGREGYTF

v_call: TRBV9
j_call: TRBJ1-4
cdr3_aa: CASSPGTGGKEKLFF